This T cell receptor (beta chain) was captured by sequencing in a study of T cells in Graves' hyperthyroidism and ophthalmopathy (dated by TCRdb to between 2019 and 2020). Context from the whole study: Peripheral blood was collected at initial diagnosis, before any treatment. According to the paper, TCR Vbeta CDR3 sequencing was carried out on over 130 peripheral blood samples, which came from approximately 43 ophthalmopathy, approximately 78 hyperthyroidism and roughly 17 progressor patients. Following sampling, methimazole starting at 30 mg daily was given to hyperthyroidism patients, and high-dose intravenous methylprednisolone was given to ophthalmopathy patients. An independent validation cohort of fewer than 20 hyperthyroidism patients and about 16 patients who later progressed to ophthalmopathy tested prospective prediction of ophthalmopathy. The 100 discovery patients were divided at random into training and test sets in a 7:3 ratio. A discovery cohort of about a hundred patients, about 40 with Graves' ophthalmopathy and 55 to 60 with stable Graves' hyperthyroidism, was used to find distinguishing TCR V-J signatures. In about six Graves' hyperthyroidism patients, the study also compared T-cell repertoires from thyroid tissue with T-cell repertoires from blood.

Overall study results and their limits: No statistical method was used to fix the sample size in advance, and group allocation was not hidden from the investigators. In validation, the model predicted progression to ophthalmopathy a median of about 6.8 months before onset, with approximately 68% sensitivity and roughly 77% specificity. A 13 V-J signature model separated ophthalmopathy from stable hyperthyroidism, with around 90% sensitivity and approximately 81% specificity in cross-validation and 80%/75% in testing. Most expanded thyroid clonotypes (frequency above 0.001) were also detected in blood, suggesting blood repertoires may reflect thyroid immune responses.

This clonotype was counted at least ten times. What antigen it recognizes has not been identified. The input lacks base qualities; no much larger clone sits a single base away. A patient counted as having stable Graves' hyperthyroidism if no progression to ophthalmopathy occurred over 18 months of follow-up. Hyperthyroidism patients were newly diagnosed, with disease duration under 2 months, and aged 18 to 65 years. Patients with uncontrolled infections, other autoimmune diseases, pregnancy or lactation were excluded. Clinical symptoms, serum thyroxine and TRAb, thyroid ultrasound, and orbital computed tomography formed the basis for the diagnoses. Ficoll-Paque density gradient centrifugation was used to isolate PBMCs from approximately 11 ml of fresh peripheral blood. Total RNA was extracted with Trizol reagent, and quality was checked on an Agilent 2100 Bioanalyzer. The TCR beta CDR3 regions were amplified from RNA transcripts. The TCR CDR3 was subjected to a first round of RT-PCR using the HTBI primer set and the Qiagen OneStep RT-PCR kit. The libraries were constructed in a second round of multiplex PCR and then size-selected and purified. The libraries were sequenced on an Illumina HiSeq2000 using paired-end 100 bp reads. The authors processed their data as follows. SOAPnuke was used to process the raw data, removing reads that contained adapters or uncalled bases, had a mean Phred below 15, or lacked an exact match to the constant primer or identifier. COPE v1.2.5 was used to merge high-quality paired reads, and clonotypes were defined as unique nucleotide sequences. Clonotypes were aligned to IMGT TRBV, TRBD and TRBJ reference segments using MiTCR v1.1. The analysis included only V-J combinations with a frequency above 0.0001, which together covered 99% to 99.2% of the repertoires. The TCS score was defined as the ratio of F50 (clonal expansion) to E x V (chaos), calculated using BLOSUM62-based TCRdist between CDR3 peptides within each V-J. Welch's t-statistics and random forest reduced 450 to 600 V-J features to 13, which were used in a naive Bayes classifier (R e1071). Through fastp at Q25 and MiXCR, TCRdb rebuilt clones from the public reads, retaining in-frame beta chains. One record per CDR3 amino acid sequence lists the most common genes and DNA. TCRdb's processing, not the authors', yielded these V and J calls. Here the sample has 540,000 or so distinct CDR3 sequences; approximately 15% occur a single time. Of the sample, 7.3% is held by the ten largest clones.

The sequencing input was blood. The TCR was taken from a woman in her thirties with Graves' hyperthyroidism.

The CDR3 region has the sequence CASSLDLGGNTIYF. In nucleotides, the sequence is TGCGCCAGCAGCTTGGACCTCGGAGGAAACACCATATATTTT. The rearrangement joined TRBV5-1 to TRBJ1-3; too little of a D gene remains to name it. V drops 0 bases and J drops 4 bases, leaving 8 bases in between. Reading the germline V gene gives CDR1 SGHRS and CDR2 YFSETQ. The CDR3 contains 14 residues, cysteine and phenylalanine counted. Only the CDR3 DNA is retained, 42 bases long and in frame from the first base.